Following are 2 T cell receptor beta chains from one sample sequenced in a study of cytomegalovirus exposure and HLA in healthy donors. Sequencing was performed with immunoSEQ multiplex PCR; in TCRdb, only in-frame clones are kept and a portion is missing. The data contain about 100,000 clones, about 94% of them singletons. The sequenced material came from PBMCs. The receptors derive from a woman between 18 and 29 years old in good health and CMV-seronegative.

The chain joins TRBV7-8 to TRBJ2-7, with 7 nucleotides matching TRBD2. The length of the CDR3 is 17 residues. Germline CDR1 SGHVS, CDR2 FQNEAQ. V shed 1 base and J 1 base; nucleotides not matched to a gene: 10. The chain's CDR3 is CASSLVAGAAGSYEQYF. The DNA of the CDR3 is TGTGCCAGCAGCTTAGTAGCTGGGGCAGCGGGGTCCTACGAGCAGTACTTC.

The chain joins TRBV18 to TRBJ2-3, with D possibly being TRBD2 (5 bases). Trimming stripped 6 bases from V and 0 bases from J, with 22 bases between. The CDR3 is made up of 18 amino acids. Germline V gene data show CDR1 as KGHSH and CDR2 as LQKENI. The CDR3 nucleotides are TGTGCCAGCTCGGTCAGCGTGGGAGCCCTCACTAGCACAGATACGCAGTATTTT. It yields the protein CASSVSVGALTSTDTQYF.